Listed below are T cell receptor beta chains from one sample, sequenced in a study of cytotoxic CD8 clonotypes in ibrutinib-treated CLL. Assay: immunoSEQ multiplex PCR; the TCRdb copy retains only in-frame clones and omits some. Counted here are some 70,000 clones, 90% occurring once; the ten biggest clones make up 3.1%. Sequences were derived from PBMCs, sampled after 12 months of ibrutinib treatment. These receptors came from a human donor with chronic lymphocytic leukemia. Both conserved end residues are part of each CDR3. The order of the fields is V gene, J gene, CDR3 protein.

TRBV7-9	TRBJ1-1	CASSSGREAFF
TRBV9	TRBJ2-7	CASSPWTSAYEQYF
TRBV21-1	TRBJ2-1	CASSRKWTGGSKFNNEQFF
TRBV27	TRBJ1-5	CASSLGTYSNQPQHF
TRBV7-2	TRBJ2-3	CASSRRASTDTQYF
TRBV19	TRBJ2-1	CASSTPRTGRVISSYNEQFF
TRBV4-1	TRBJ2-4	CASSQEPTGENIQYF
TRBV2	TRBJ2-7	CASRGGAYEQYF
TRBV19	TRBJ2-5	CASRFQTQETQYF
TRBV6-1	TRBJ2-3	CASSVTSGSMGTDTQYF
TRBV11-3	TRBJ1-2	CASSPRTGPSNYGYTF
TRBV7-9	TRBJ2-3	CASSSVKSTDTQYF
TRBV7-2	TRBJ1-2	CASSLEQLYGYTF
TRBV19	TRBJ2-1	CATKWRGLGNNEQFF
TRBV25-1	TRBJ2-5	CASRDGSGKETQYF
TRBV6-1	TRBJ2-7	CASSAYIGTSGYEQYF
TRBV12-5	TRBJ1-2	CASGLVMGRAYGYTF
TRBV7-9	TRBJ1-2	CASSLEGRGDGYTF
TRBV6-5	TRBJ1-2	CASSNPGAGNYGYTF
TRBV6-1	TRBJ2-7	CASSETQGTYEQYF
TRBV30	TRBJ1-2	CAWTPGVIYGYTF
TRBV29-1	TRBJ2-1	CSVGGTSNVNEQFF
TRBV5-6	TRBJ1-2	CASSLGDAGGYTF
TRBV7-3	TRBJ2-1	CASSPAPSSYNEQFF
TRBV19	TRBJ1-5	CASNQNRVSNQPQHF
TRBV27	TRBJ1-3	CASSPRVSGNTIYF
TRBV5-1	TRBJ2-1	CASSRRTSGTYNEQFF
TRBV2	TRBJ1-4	CASGVGEKLFF
TRBV27	TRBJ1-1	CASSPAGTGDTEAFF
TRBV10-2	TRBJ1-1	CASSGWTENTEAFF
TRBV7-8	TRBJ1-1	CASSLFPANTEAFF
TRBV5-1	TRBJ1-2	CASSLTPEDTAYGYTF
TRBV9	TRBJ2-2	CASSVSGDPRTGELFF
TRBV7-2	TRBJ1-1	CASSNALYTEAFF
TRBV7-9	TRBJ1-1	CAGQGIGENTEAFF
TRBV7-3	TRBJ2-5	CASSLIPSGSGETQYF
TRBV4-1	TRBJ2-5	CASSHLRREETQYF
TRBV7-2	TRBJ2-3	CASSFSGRGGSDTQYF
TRBV5-6	TRBJ2-1	CASSSGGGNSYNEQFF
TRBV27	TRBJ2-7	CASSDSGRSSYEQYF
TRBV27	TRBJ1-5	CASSLGTGAQPQHF
TRBV19	TRBJ1-1	CASSKTGSSTEAFF
TRBV6-6	TRBJ1-1	CASSPGDSSNTEAFF
TRBV5-4	TRBJ2-5	CASSSKGGTETQYF
TRBV7-9	TRBJ1-1	CASSLADPGTTEAFF
TRBV28	TRBJ2-1	CASSFYSRFGTSGRSYNEQFF
TRBV5-1	TRBJ2-3	CASSLTTSGPTDTQYF
TRBV5-1	TRBJ2-3	CASSLETGRTDTQYF